These T cell receptor beta chains were read from a single sample in a study of blood T cell repertoires in COVID-19. Assay: immunoSEQ multiplex PCR; the TCRdb copy retains only in-frame clones and omits some. The sample has around 310,000 clones; roughly 90% are singletons. The sample consisted of PBMCs or T cells enriched from blood (not recorded which). The receptor set was obtained from a woman under 40 who had recovered from COVID-19. Each CDR3 is given with its conserved first and last residue. Fields, in order: D gene, clone size, CDR3 length, V gene, J gene, CDR3 protein, CDR3 DNA. D genes are given only for firm matches. Not all rows give a size; the values are once, few, many and, for expanded clones, a class.

>.|.|15|TRBV28|TRBJ2-7
CASSGSRGRTMKQYF
TGTGCCAGCAGTGGGTCCCGGGGACGGACTATGAAGCAGTACTTC
>TRBD2|.|15|TRBV5-6|TRBJ2-1
CASSLGLAGGSEQFF
TGTGCCAGCAGCTTGGGACTAGCGGGAGGTTCCGAGCAGTTCTTC
>TRBD1|.|16|TRBV3-1/TRBV3-2|TRBJ1-4
CASSLLPGQGDEKLFF
TGTGCCAGCAGCCTACTACCGGGACAGGGGGATGAAAAACTGTTTTTT
>TRBD2|.|15|TRBV27|TRBJ2-7
CASSWGEGRVHEQYF
TGTGCCAGCAGTTGGGGGGAGGGCCGAGTCCACGAGCAGTACTTC
>.|.|13|TRBV29-1|TRBJ2-3
CSVGAAATDTQYF
TGCAGCGTGGGGGCGGCGGCCACAGATACGCAGTATTTT
>TRBD1|.|13|TRBV10-2|TRBJ2-7
CASGPGQGGEQYF
TGCGCCAGCGGGCCGGGACAGGGGGGAGAGCAGTACTTC
>TRBD2|.|14|TRBV15|TRBJ2-3
CATGRETTTDTQYF
TGTGCCACCGGGCGGGAGACTACCACAGATACGCAGTATTTT
>TRBD1|.|15|TRBV7-2|TRBJ1-4
CASSPTGTGGMELFF
TGTGCCAGCAGCCCTACCGGGACAGGGGGAATGGAACTGTTTTTT
>TRBD1|.|16|TRBV5-1|TRBJ1-1
CASSLVAGGWNTEAFF
TGCGCCAGCAGCTTGGTGGCAGGGGGCTGGAACACTGAAGCTTTCTTT
>TRBD1|.|14|TRBV11-3|TRBJ2-3
CASSTTTGADTQYF
TGTGCCAGCAGCACGACGACAGGGGCAGATACGCAGTATTTT
>.|few|16|TRBV9|TRBJ1-2
CASSVGGGLPSYGYTF
TGTGCCAGCAGCGTGGGGGGAGGGCTACCCTCCTATGGCTACACCTTC
>.|.|13|TRBV12-3/TRBV12-4|TRBJ2-7
CASSFGGVYEQYF
TGTGCCAGCAGTTTTGGAGGGGTCTACGAGCAGTACTTC
>.|.|15|TRBV28|TRBJ1-5
CASSLKGEGNQPQHF
TGTGCCAGCAGTTTGAAAGGAGAAGGCAATCAGCCCCAGCATTTT
>.|.|13|TRBV5-4|TRBJ1-1
CASSQLGRDEAFF
TGTGCCAGCAGCCAACTGGGCAGAGATGAAGCTTTCTTT
>TRBD2|.|15|TRBV18|TRBJ2-7
CASSPPGLATYEQYF
TGTGCCAGCTCACCTCCGGGACTAGCCACTTACGAGCAGTACTTC
>TRBD1|once|15|TRBV15|TRBJ1-1
CATSRDRGGNTEAFF
TGTGCCACCAGCAGGGACAGGGGCGGGAACACTGAAGCTTTCTTT
>TRBD1|.|12|TRBV12-3/TRBV12-4|TRBJ1-1
CASIRQGTEAFF
TGTGCCAGCATCCGACAGGGAACTGAAGCTTTCTTT